What follows is one T cell receptor beta chain and its context. The antigen it recognizes is unknown. No qualities accompany the bases; no much larger clone lies one base away. The data stem from a study of blood T cell repertoires in COVID-19 (dated by TCRdb to 2018 to 2021). Background on the whole study: Collaborator samples came from the United States, Italy and Spain and covered acute and convalescent phases of COVID-19. The repertoires were released in a freely available public database intended as a resource for research on the immune response to SARS-CoV-2. The material from the prospective study consisted of cDNA or gDNA derived from T cells, B-cell-depleted T cells, or PBMCs. A de-identified subject ID, COVID-19 status, age in years and sex were almost always included in the sample metadata. The samples were drawn from two sources: the first 160 participants of the ongoing ImmuneRACE study, and 950 to 1,500 subjects contributed by 6 global collaborators. Where available, HLA class I and class II types were taken from metadata supplied by the sample provider and were not determined by assay-based typing. Subjects who had been exposed to COVID-19, were actively infected with it, or had recovered from it provided the deeply sampled blood TCRbeta repertoires that made up the dataset. General study outcomes and caveats: The amount of clinical and demographic metadata varied by source and participant and was provided uncurated.

Counted from cysteine to phenylalanine, this CDR3 has 17 amino acids. The CDR3 DNA has 51 bases and is translated from base 1. From the germline V gene, CDR1 is KGHSH and CDR2 is LQKENI. V drops 2 bases and J drops 3 bases, leaving 17 bases in between. The immunoSEQ Assay, a bias-controlled multiplex PCR, was used to amplify TCRbeta CDR3 regions from genomic DNA. The study's processing was this. The number of nucleated cells in each sample was estimated from the amplification of reference gene primers within the assay. Sequence reads were collapsed and filtered to measure the absolute abundance of every unique TCRbeta CDR3 rearrangement. Productive Simpson clonality was computed per sample as the square root of Simpson's diversity index over productive rearrangements. In its TCRdb copy, this immuneACCESS table keeps in-frame sequences only and misses some clones. Where compared with another copy, unresolved V genes explain less than half of these, and the others have no known cause. The V and J calls and the clone size are those of that table, but D and trimming were determined from the DNA. Recorded for this sample are approximately 9,700 clones; about 89% of them occurred a single time. Over 5.5% of the sample rests with the top ten.

Whole blood was collected in K2EDTA tubes by collaborating institutions according to the institutions' own protocols. Collaborator samples were shipped for TCRbeta analysis as frozen whole blood, isolated PBMCs, or DNA extracted from either sample type. The sequence derives from a human donor in a cohort sampled during active COVID-19. Input material: peripheral blood. Recombination joined TRBV18 with TRBJ2-1; TRBD2 is a possible D gene, resting on 6 matching bases. At the DNA level, the sequence is TGTGCCAGCTCACCATTCAGGGAGGCCTCTCGCTACAATGAGCAGTTCTTC. Protein translation: CASSPFREASRYNEQFF.